This T cell receptor (beta chain) comes out of a study of blood T cell repertoires in COVID-19. Study-wide context: Material from acute and convalescent COVID-19 was sourced from the United States, Italy and Spain.

The V gene lost 5 bases and the J gene lost 6 bases, with 2 bases spanning the gap. The CDR3 has 11 residues. Germline V gives CDR1 SEHNR, CDR2 FQNEAQ (reference sequence). Sequencing was performed with immunoSEQ multiplex PCR; in TCRdb, only in-frame clones are kept and a portion is missing. The repertoire holds roughly 440,000 clones, with approximately 88% as singletons. The clonotype originates from a woman aged 45-65 years with COVID-19, enrolled during active disease. The chain is built from TRBV7-9 and TRBJ1-6; D remains unclear. The sample taken for sequencing was peripheral blood. The CDR3 DNA sequence: TGTGCCAGCAGCCTTAATTCACCCCTCCACTTT. It is translated as CASSLNSPLHF.